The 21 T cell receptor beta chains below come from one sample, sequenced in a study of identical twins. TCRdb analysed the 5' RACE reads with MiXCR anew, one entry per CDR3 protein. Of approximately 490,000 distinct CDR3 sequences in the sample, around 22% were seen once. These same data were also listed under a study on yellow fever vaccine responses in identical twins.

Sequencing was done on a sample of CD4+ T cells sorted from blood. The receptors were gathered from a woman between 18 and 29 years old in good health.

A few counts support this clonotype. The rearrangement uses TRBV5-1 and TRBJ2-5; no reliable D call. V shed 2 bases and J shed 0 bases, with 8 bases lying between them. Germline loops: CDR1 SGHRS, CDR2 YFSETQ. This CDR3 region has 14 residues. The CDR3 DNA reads TGCGCCAGCAGCTTCGCGGAGTACCAAGAGACCCAGTACTTC. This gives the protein CASSFAEYQETQYF.

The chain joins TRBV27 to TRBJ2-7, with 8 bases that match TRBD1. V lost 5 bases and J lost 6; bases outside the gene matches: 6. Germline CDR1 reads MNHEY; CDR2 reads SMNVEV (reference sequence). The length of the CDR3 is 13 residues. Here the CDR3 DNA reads TGTGCCAGCAGTCCAAGGACAGGGTCCGAGCAGTACTTC. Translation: CASSPRTGSEQYF.

Here the CDR3 DNA reads TGTGCCAGCAGCTTTGGACTAGCGGGGGCACTATCCTACGAGCAGTACGTC. Its protein is CASSFGLAGALSYEQYV. The rearrangement links TRBV6-2 or TRBV6-3 to TRBJ2-7, with 13 bases aligning to TRBD2. The V segment lost 6 bases and the J segment 1 base; nucleotides outside the gene matches: 9. The CDR3 has 17 residues. The germline gives CDR1 MNHEY, CDR2 SVGEGT.

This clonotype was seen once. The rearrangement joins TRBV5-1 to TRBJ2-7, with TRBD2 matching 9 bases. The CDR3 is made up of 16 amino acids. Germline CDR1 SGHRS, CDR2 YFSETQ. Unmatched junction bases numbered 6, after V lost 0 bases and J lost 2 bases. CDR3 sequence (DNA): TGCGCCAGCAGCTTGGCCTCTAGCGGGACGACCTACGAGCAGTACTTC. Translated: CASSLASSGTTYEQYF. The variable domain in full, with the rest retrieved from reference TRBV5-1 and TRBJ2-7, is KAGVTQTPRYLIKTRGQQVTLSCSPISGHRSVSWYQQTPGQGLQFLFEYFSETQRNKGNFPGRFSGRQFSNSRSEMNVSTLELGDSALYLCASSLASSGTTYEQYFGPGTRLTVT.

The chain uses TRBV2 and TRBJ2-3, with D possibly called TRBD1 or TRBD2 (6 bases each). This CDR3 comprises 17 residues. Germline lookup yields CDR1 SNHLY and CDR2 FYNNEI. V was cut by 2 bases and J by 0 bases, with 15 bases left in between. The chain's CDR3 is CASSEYGGTLSTDTQYF. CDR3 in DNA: TGTGCCAGCAGTGAATACGGAGGGACACTTAGCACAGATACGCAGTATTTT.

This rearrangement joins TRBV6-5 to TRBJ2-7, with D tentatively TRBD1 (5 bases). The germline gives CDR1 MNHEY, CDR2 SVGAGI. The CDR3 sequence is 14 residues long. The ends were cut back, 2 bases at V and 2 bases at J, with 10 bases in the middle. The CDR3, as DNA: TGTGCCAGCAGTTACGACAGTGACACCTACGAGCAGTACTTC. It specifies CASSYDSDTYEQYF.

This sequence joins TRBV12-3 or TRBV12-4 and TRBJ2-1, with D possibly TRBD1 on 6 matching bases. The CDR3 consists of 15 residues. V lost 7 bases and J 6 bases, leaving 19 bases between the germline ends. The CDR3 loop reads CASTHRVPTFNEQFF. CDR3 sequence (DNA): TGTGCCAGCACCCACAGGGTCCCAACTTTCAATGAGCAGTTCTTC.

In DNA, the CDR3 is TGTGCCAGCAGTGAAGACGGAACCTACTACAAGCAGTACGTC. Translation gives CASSEDGTYYKQYV. The chain carries TRBV25-1 and TRBJ2-7; D is undetermined. The CDR3 runs to 14 residues. Germline V gives CDR1 MGHDK, CDR2 SYGVNS.

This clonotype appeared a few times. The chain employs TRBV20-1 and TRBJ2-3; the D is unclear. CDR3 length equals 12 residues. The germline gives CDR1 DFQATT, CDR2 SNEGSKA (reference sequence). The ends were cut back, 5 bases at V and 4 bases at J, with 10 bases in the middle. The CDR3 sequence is CSAPRVSDTQYF. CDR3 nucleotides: TGCAGTGCTCCAAGGGTCTCAGATACGCAGTATTTT.

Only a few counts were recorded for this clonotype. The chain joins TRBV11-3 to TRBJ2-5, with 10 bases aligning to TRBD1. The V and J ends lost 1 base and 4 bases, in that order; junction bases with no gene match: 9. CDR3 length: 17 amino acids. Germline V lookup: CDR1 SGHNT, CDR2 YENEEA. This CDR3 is CASSLGVRQGAGETQYF. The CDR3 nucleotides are TGTGCCAGCAGCTTAGGGGTGAGACAGGGGGCCGGAGAGACCCAGTACTTC.

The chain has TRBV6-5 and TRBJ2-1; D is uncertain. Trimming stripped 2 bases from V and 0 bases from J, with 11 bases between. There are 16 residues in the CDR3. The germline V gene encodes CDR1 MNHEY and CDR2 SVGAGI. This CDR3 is CASSYGLLSSYNEQFF. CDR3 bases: TGTGCCAGCAGTTACGGTCTCTTAAGCTCCTACAATGAGCAGTTCTTC.

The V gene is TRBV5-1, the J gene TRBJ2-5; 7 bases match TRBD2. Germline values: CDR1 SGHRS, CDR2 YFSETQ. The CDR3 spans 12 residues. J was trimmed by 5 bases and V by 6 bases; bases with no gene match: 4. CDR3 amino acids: CASTGEGETQYF. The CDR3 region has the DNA TGCGCCAGCACTGGGGAGGGGGAGACCCAGTACTTC.

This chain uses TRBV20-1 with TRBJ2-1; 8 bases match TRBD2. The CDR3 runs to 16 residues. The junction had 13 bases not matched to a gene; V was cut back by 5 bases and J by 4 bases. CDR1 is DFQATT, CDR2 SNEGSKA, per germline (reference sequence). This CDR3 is CSAPPAGGTLYNEQFF. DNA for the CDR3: TGCAGTGCTCCTCCGGCGGGAGGAACACTTTACAATGAGCAGTTCTTC.

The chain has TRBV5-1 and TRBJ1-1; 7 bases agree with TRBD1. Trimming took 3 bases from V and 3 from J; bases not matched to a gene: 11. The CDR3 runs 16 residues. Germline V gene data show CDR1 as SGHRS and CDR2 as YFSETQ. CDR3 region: CASSWSAGTAYTEAFF. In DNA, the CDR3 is TGCGCCAGCAGCTGGAGCGCCGGGACAGCGTACACTGAAGCTTTCTTT.

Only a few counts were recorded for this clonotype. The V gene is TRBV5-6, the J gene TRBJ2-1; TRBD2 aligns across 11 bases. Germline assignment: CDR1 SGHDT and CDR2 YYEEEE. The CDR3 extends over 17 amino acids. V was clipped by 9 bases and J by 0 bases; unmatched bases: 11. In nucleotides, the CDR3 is TGTGCCACCTCTCTAGCGGGGGGACTTAGCTCCTACAATGAGCAGTTCTTC. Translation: CATSLAGGLSSYNEQFF.

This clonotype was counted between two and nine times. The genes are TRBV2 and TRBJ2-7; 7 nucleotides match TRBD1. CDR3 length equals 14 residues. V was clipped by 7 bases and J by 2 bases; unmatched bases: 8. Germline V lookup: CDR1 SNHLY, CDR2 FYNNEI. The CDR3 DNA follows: TGTGCCAGCAAGAGTGGGACAGCAACCTACGAGCAGTACTTC. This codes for CASKSGTATYEQYF.

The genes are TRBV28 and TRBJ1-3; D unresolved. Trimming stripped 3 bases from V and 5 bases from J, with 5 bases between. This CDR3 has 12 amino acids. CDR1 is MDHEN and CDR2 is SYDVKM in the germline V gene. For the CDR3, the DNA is TGTGCCAGCAGTTTCTCCCGAAACACCATATATTTT. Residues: CASSFSRNTIYF.

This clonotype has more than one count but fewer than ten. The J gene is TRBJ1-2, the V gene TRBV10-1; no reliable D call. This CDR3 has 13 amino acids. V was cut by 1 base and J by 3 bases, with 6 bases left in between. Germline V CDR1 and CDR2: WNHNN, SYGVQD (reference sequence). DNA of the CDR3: TGCGCCAGCAGTGAGTACACCGACTATGGCTACACCTTC. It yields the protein CASSEYTDYGYTF.

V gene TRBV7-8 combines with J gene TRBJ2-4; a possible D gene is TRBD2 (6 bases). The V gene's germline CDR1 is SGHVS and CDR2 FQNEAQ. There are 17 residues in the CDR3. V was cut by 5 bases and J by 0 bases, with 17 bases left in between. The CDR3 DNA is TGTGCCAGCAGCCCATGGGGGTGGGGGGTAGCCAAAAACATTCAGTACTTC. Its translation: CASSPWGWGVAKNIQYF.

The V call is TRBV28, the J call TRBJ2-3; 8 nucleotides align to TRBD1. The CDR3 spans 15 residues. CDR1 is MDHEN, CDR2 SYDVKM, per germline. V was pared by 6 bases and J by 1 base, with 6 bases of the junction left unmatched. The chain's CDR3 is CASRPRGLGTDTQYF. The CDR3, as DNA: TGTGCCAGCAGACCCAGGGGGCTCGGCACAGATACGCAGTATTTT.

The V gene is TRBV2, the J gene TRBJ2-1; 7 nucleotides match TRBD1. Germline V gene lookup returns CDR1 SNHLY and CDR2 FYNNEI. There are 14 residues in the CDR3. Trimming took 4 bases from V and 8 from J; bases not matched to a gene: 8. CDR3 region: CASSVGQKGDEQFF. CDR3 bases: TGTGCCAGCAGTGTGGGACAGAAAGGGGATGAGCAGTTCTTC.